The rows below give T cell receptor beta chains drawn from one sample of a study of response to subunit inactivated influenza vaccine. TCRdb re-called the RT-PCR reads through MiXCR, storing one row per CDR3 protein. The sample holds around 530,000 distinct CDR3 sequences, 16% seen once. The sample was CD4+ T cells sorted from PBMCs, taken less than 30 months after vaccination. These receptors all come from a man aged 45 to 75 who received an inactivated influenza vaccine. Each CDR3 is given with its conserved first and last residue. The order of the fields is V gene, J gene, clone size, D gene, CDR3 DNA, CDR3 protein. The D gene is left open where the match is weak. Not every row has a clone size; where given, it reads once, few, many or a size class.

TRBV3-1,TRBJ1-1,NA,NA,TGTGCCAGCAGCCAAGATATTTCCACTGAAGCTTTCTTT,CASSQDISTEAFF
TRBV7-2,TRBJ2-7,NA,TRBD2,TGTGCCAGCAGCTTACGGCGACTAGCGGGAGTGTACGAGCAGTACTTC,CASSLRRLAGVYEQYF
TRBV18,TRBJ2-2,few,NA,TGTGCCAGCTCACCAGCGGTCTGGACAGAGATAAACACCGGGGAGCTGTTTTTT,CASSPAVWTEINTGELFF
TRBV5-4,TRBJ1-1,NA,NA,TGTGCCAGCAGCTCGGAAGGCGCGGGAGCTTTCTTT,CASSSEGAGAFF
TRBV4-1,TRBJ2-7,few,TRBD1,TGCGCCAGCAGCAACCTGGGACAGGGATCCCACGAGCAGTACTTC,CASSNLGQGSHEQYF
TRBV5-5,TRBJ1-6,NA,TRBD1,TGTGCCAGCAGCTTGGAGACAGGGGTGAATTCACCCCTCCACTTT,CASSLETGVNSPLHF
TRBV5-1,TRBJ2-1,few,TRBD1,TGCGCCAGCAGCTCCGGGACAGCCGGCTCCTACAATGAGCAGTTCTTC,CASSSGTAGSYNEQFF
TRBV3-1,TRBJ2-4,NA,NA,TGTGCCAGCAGGACGGCGCTCCTTCAAGCCAAGGACATTCAGTACTTC,CASRTALLQAKDIQYF
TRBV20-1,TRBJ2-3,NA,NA,TGCAGTGCTAGCCCGGGGGACGGGACAGATACGCAGTATTTT,CSASPGDGTDTQYF
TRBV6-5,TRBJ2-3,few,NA,TGTGCCAGCAGTTACTCGATGGCTGTCACAGATACGCAGTATTTT,CASSYSMAVTDTQYF
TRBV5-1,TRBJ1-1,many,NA,TGTGCCAGCAGCTTAGGAGGGGTGAACACTGAAGCTTTCTTT,CASSLGGVNTEAFF
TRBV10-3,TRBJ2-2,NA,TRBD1,TGTGCCATCACGGGACAGACGAACACCGGGGAGCTGTTTTTT,CAITGQTNTGELFF
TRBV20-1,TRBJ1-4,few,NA,TGCAGTGCTAGACGACAGGTTAAGGGTGAAAAACTGTTTTTT,CSARRQVKGEKLFF
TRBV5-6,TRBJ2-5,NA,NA,TGTGCCAGCAGCCCGGTCAGCCGAAGTCAGGAGACCCAGTACTTC,CASSPVSRSQETQYF
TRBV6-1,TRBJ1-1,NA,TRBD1,TGTGCCAGCACCGGTGACAGGGGGTTAGCTGAAGTTTTCTTT,CASTGDRGLAEVFF
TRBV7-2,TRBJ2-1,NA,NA,TGTGCCAGCAGCTTAACGCAGATCTACAATGAGCAGTTCTTC,CASSLTQIYNEQFF
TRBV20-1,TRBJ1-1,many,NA,TGCAGTGCTAGAGCCGGGGGGAAGAACACTGAAGCTTTCTTT,CSARAGGKNTEAFF